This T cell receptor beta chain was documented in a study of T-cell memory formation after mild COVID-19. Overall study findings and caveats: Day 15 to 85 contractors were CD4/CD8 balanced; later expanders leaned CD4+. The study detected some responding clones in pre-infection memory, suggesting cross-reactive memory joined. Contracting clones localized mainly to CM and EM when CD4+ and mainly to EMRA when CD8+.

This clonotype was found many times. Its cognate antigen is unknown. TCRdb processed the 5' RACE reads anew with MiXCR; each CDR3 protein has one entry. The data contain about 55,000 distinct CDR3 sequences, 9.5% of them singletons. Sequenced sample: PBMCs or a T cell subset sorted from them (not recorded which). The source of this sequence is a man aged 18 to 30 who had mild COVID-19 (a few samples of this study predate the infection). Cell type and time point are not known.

The CDR3 DNA reads TGCGCCAGCAGCCGAACCCAGGGGCTGAACAACATTCAGTACTTC. Translated, it gives CASSRTQGLNNIQYF. J is TRBJ2-4 and V is TRBV4-1, with D perhaps matching TRBD1 (6 bases). This CDR3 has 15 residues. Trimming shortened V by 4 bases and J by 7 bases, and 17 bases separated the two germline ends. The germline V gene encodes CDR1 MGHRA and CDR2 YSYEKL.